This T cell receptor beta chain was documented in a study of Ad26.COV2.S vaccination and SARS-CoV-2 variants. Noted treatment: approximately 18 received Ad26.COV2.S at low or high dose, single or two shots; several received placebo; per-sample allocation not given. Samples analyzed were those drawn on day 63 after the first vaccine or placebo injection. Study outcomes and limitations: Total T cell responses may have been underestimated by the TCR breadth and depth analyses. Once vaccination had occurred, spike-specific CD8+ and CD4+ T cell responses reportedly showed substantial breadth.

About this clone: Antigen: not known.

The table came from immunoSEQ multiplex PCR; TCRdb's copy has only in-frame clones and leaves some out. The sample carries a few hundred thousand clones, more than 75% recorded once. Per germline, CDR1 SGHTA and CDR2 FQGTGA. This CDR3 is built from 13 residues. The germline V and J ends were trimmed by 5 bases and 10 bases, with 15 bases remaining between them. Sample: peripheral blood, taken in a trial of Ad26.COV2.S vaccine versus placebo. V usage is TRBV7-3 and J usage is TRBJ2-1; D is perhaps TRBD1 (6 bases). The TCR sequence derives from a person between 18 and 65 years old who received the Ad26.COV2.S COVID-19 vaccine or a placebo. The CDR3 loop reads CASSPYRVGEQFF. The CDR3 DNA follows: TGTGCCAGCAGCCCCTACAGGGTTGGAGAGCAGTTCTTC.